The source of this TCR beta chain is a study of shared clonotypes between healthy human individuals. General study findings and limits: Only blood was sampled; tissue repertoires likely differ.

Note on this clone: Its antigen is unknown.

The assay was immunoSEQ multiplex PCR, and TCRdb's table has in-frame clones only and misses some. The sample has over a million clones; about four fifths are singletons. Sequenced: memory CD4+ T cells from PBMCs. Subset described: CD45RA-negative fraction. The sequence was collected from a man aged 18 to 29 in good health. Some clones in this sample may be carry-over from other donors' samples.

In DNA, the CDR3 is TGTGCCAGCTCACCGATGGCCCATCTTGAAGCTTTCTTT. It specifies CASSPMAHLEAFF. J is TRBJ1-1 and V is TRBV18; D remains unclear. V shed 3 bases and J shed 7 bases, with 12 bases lying between them. The CDR3 spans 13 residues. In germline, CDR1 is KGHSH, CDR2 LQKENI.